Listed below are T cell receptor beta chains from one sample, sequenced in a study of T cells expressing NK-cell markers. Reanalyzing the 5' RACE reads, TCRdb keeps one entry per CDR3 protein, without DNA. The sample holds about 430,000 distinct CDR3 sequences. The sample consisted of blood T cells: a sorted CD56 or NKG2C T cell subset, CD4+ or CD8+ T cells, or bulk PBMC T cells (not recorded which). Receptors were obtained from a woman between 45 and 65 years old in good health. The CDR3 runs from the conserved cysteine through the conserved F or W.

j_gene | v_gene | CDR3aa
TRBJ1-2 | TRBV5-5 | CASTRIGGAVYGYTF
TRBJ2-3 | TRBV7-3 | CASSLNPAGVLDTQYF
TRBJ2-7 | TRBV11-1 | CASSPSWTSGVYEQYF
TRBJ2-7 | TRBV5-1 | CASRWIGDYEQYF
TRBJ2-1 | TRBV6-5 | CASSYGTSGAERFF
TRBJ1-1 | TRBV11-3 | CASSFHPVLNTEAFF
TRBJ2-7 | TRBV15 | CATSTSGTSGKQYF
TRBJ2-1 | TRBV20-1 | CSAPDGTSTPYNEQFF
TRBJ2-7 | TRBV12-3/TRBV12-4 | CASSLGRLAGGKYEQYF
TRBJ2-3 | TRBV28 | CASSFQSGRTDTQYF
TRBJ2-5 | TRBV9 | CASSVSLKETQYF
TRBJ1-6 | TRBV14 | CASSHPGTVLNSPLHF
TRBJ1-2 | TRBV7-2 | CASSLGPGTGWNYGYTF
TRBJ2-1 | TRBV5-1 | CASSLDSSYGEQFF
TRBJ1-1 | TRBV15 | CATNRRAGTEAFF
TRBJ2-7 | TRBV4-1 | CASSQGLASYEQYF
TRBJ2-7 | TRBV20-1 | CSASPRGGTSMDEQYF
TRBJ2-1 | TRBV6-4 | CASSDELNNEQFF
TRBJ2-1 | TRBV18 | CASSPPGLAHEQFF
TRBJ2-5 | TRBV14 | CASSRRAQETQYF
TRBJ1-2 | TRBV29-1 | CSATGGSYGYTF
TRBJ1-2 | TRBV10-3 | CAISPTAWGYTF
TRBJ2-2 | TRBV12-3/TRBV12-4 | CASTIGLAGASWGGELFF
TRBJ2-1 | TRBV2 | CASWWLAGGLAYNEQFF
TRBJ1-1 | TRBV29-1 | CSVADRANTEAFF
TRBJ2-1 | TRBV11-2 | CASSFGTTKTNEQFF
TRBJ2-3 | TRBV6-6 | CASSYGRDGTDTQYF
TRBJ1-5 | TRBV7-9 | CASIQSPGQNNQPQHF
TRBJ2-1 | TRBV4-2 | CASSQVAGGRNEQFF
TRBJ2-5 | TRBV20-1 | CSAVPGRRGLAGEETQYF
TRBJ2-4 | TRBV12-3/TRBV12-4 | CASSLTGASLAKNIQYF